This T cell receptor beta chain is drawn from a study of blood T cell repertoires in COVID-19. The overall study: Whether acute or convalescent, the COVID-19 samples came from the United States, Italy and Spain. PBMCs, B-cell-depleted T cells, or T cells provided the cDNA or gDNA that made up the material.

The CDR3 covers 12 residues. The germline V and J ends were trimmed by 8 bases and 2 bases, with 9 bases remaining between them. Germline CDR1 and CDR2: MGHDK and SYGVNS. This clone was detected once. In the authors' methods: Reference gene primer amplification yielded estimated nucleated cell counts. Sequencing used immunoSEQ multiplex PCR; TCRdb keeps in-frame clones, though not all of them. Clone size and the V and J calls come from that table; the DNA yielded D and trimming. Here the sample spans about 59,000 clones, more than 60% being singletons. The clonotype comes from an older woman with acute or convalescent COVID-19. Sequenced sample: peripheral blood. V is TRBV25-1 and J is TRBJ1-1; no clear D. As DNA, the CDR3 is TGTGCCAGCGTCGGGATAAACACTGAAGCTTTCTTT. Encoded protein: CASVGINTEAFF.